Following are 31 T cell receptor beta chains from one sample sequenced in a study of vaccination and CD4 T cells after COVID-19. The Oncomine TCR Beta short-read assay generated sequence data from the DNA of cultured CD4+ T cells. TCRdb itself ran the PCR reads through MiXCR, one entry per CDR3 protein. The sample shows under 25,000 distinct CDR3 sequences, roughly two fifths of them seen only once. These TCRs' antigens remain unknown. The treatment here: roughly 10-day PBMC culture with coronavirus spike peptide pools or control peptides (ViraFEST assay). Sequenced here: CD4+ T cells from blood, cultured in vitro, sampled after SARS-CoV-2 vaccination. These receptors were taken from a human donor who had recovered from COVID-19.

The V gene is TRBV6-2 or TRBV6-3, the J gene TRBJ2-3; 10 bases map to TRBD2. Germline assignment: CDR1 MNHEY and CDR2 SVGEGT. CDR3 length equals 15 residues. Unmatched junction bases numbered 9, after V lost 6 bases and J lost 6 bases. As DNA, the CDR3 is TGTGCCAGCAGCCCGAGACTAGCGGGCGGGGATACGCAGTATTTT. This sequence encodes CASSPRLAGGDTQYF.

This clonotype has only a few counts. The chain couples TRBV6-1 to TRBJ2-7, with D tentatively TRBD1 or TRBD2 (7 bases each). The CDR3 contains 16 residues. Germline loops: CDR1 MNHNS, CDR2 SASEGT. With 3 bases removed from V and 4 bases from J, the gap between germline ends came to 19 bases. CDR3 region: CASSDLGGLAAYEQYF. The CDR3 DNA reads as TGTGCCAGCAGTGACCTAGGGGGCCTAGCGGCATACGAGCAGTACTTC.

Here the CDR3 DNA reads TGTGCCAGCAGTGATATCGACAGGGCGCACACTGAAGCTTTCTTT. Protein: CASSDIDRAHTEAFF. The rearrangement uses TRBV28 and TRBJ1-1; TRBD1 matches 7 bases. This CDR3 contains 15 residues. V gave up 5 bases and J gave up 3 bases; unmatched junction bases: 9. Germline V gene lookup returns CDR1 MDHEN and CDR2 SYDVKM.

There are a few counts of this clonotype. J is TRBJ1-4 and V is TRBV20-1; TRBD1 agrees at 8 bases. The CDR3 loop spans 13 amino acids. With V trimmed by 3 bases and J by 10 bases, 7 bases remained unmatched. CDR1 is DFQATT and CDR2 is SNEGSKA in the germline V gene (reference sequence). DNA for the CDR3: TGCAGTGCTAGTTCCAGGGGGCTGGGAAAACTGTTTTTT. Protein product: CSASSRGLGKLFF.

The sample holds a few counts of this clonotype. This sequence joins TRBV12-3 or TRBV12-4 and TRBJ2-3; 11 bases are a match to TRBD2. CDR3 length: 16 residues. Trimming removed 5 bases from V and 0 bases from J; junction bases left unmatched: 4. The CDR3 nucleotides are TGTGCCAGCAGTCAACTAGCGGGGGCTAGCACAGATACGCAGTATTTT. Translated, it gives CASSQLAGASTDTQYF.

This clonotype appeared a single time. CDR3 DNA sequence: TGCAGTGCCCGGACTATCACAGATACGCAGTATTTT. Translation gives CSARTITDTQYF. J is TRBJ2-3 and V is TRBV20-1; the D gene is possibly TRBD2 (6 bases). The V end was cut by 6 bases, the J end by 2 bases, with 9 bases between. The CDR3 loop spans 12 amino acids. Germline V CDR1 and CDR2: DFQATT, SNEGSKA (reference sequence).

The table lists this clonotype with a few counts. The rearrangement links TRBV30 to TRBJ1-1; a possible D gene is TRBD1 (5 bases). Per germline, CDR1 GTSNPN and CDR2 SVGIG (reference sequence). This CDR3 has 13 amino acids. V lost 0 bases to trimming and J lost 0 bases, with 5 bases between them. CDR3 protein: CAWSVRVNTEAFF. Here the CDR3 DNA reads TGTGCCTGGAGTGTCAGGGTGAACACTGAAGCTTTCTTT.

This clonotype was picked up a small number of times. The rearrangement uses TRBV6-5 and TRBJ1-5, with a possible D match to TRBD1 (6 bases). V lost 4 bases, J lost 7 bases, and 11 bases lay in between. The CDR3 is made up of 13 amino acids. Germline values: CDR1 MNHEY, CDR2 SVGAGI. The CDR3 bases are TGTGCCAGCAGTTCCGGACAGACCCAGCCCCAGCATTTT. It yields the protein CASSSGQTQPQHF.

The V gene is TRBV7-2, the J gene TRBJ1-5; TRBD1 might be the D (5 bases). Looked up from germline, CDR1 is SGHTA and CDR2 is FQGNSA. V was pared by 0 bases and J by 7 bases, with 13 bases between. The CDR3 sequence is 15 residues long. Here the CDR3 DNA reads TGTGCCAGCAGCTTAGCGGGAGGGGTGGTCCAGCCCCAGCATTTT. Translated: CASSLAGGVVQPQHF.

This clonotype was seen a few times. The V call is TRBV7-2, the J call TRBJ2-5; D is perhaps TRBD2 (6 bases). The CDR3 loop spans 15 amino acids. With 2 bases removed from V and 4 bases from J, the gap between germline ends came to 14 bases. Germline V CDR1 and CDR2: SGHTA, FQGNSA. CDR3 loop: CASSLIAGSVETQYF. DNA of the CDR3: TGTGCCAGCAGCTTAATTGCGGGGAGCGTAGAGACCCAGTACTTC. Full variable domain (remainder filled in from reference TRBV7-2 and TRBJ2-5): GAGVSQSPSNKVTEKGKDVELRCDPISGHTALYWYRQSLGQGLEFLIYFQGNSAPDKSGLPSDRFSAERTGGSVSTLTIQRTQQEDSAVYLCASSLIAGSVETQYFGPGTRLLVL.

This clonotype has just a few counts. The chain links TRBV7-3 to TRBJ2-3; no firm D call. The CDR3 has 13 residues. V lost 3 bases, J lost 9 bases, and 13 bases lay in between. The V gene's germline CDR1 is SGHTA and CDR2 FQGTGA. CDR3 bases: TGTGCCAGCAGCTTGGACCCGTCTGGAACGCAGTATTTT. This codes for CASSLDPSGTQYF.

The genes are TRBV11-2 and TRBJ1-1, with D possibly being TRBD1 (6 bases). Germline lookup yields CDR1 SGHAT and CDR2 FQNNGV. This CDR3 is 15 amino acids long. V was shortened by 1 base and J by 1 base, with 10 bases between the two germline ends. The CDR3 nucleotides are TGTGCCAGCAGCTTAGGGGGACAACCGAACACTGAAGCTTTCTTT. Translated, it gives CASSLGGQPNTEAFF.

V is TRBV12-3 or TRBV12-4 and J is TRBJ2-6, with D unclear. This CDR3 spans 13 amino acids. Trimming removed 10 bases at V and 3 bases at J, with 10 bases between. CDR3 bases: TGTGCCACCGAGACGGATGGGGCCAACGTCCTGACTTTC. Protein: CATETDGANVLTF.

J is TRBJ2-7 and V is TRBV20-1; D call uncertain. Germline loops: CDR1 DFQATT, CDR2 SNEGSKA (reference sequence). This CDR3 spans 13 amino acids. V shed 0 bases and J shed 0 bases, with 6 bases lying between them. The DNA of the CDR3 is TGCAGTGCTAGAGAGAGGATCTCCTACGAGCAGTACTTC. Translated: CSARERISYEQYF.

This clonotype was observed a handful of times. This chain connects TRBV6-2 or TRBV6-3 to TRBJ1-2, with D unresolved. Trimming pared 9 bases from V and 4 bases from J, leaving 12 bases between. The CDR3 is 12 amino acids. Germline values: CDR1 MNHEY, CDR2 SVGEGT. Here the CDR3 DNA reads TGTGCCAGTGCTCTGGAGGGCTATGGCTACACCTTC. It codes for CASALEGYGYTF.

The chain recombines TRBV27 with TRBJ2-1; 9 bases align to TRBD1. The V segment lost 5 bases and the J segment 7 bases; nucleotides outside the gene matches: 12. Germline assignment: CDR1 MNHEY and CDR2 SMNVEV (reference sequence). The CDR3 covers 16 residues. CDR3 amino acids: CASSPWTGAKWNEQFF. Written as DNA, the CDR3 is TGTGCCAGCAGTCCCTGGACAGGGGCAAAGTGGAATGAGCAGTTCTTC.

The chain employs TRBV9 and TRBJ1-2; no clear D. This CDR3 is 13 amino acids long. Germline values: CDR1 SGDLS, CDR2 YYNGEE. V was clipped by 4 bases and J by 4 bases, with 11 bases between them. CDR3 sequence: CASSSRRAYGYTF. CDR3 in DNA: TGTGCCAGCAGCTCCCGCCGGGCCTATGGCTACACCTTC.

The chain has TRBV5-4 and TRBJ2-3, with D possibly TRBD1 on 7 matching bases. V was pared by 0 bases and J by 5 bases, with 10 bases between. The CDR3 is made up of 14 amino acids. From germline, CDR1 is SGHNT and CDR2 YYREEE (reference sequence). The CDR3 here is CASSLDRGGDTQYF. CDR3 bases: TGTGCCAGCAGCTTGGACAGGGGAGGAGATACGCAGTATTTT.

CDR3: CASRETGRTEAFF. DNA for the CDR3: TGTGCCAGCAGGGAGACAGGGCGGACTGAAGCTTTCTTT. The rearrangement uses TRBV2 and TRBJ1-1; 7 bases match TRBD1. CDR3 length: 13 residues. Germline V gives CDR1 SNHLY, CDR2 FYNNEI. V shed 6 bases, J shed 5 bases, and the junction held 6 bases outside the gene matches. Using reference TRBV2 and TRBJ1-1 for the parts outside the CDR3, the full variable domain is EPEVTQTPSHQVTQMGQEVILRCVPISNHLYFYWYRQILGQKVEFLVSFYNNEISEKSEIFDDQFSVERPDGSNFTLKIRSTKLEDSAMYFCASRETGRTEAFFGQGTRLTVV.

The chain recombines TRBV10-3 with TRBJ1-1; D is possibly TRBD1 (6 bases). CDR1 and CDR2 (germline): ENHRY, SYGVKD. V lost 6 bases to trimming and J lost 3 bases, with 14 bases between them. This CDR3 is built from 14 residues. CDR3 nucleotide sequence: TGTGCCATCAGCCTACAGGGTCCGGACACTGAAGCTTTCTTT. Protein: CAISLQGPDTEAFF.

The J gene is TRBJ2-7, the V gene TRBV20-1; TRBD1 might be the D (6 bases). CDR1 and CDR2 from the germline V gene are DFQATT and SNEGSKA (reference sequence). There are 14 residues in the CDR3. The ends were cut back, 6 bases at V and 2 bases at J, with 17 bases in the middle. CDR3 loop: CSAQWNREPYEQYF. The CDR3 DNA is TGCAGTGCCCAGTGGAACAGGGAGCCCTACGAGCAGTACTTC.

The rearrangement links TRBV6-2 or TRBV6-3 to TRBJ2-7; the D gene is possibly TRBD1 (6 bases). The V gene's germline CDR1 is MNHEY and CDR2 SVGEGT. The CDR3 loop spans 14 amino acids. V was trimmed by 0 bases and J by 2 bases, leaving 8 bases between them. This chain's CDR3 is CASSYSGTTYEQYF. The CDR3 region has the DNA TGTGCCAGCAGTTACTCCGGGACAACCTACGAGCAGTACTTC.

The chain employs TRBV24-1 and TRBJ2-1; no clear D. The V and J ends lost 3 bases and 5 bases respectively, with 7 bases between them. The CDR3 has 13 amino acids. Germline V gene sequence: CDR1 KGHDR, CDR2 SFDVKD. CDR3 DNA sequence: TGTGCCACCAGTGATCCCATTAACAATGAGCAGTTCTTC. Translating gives CATSDPINNEQFF.

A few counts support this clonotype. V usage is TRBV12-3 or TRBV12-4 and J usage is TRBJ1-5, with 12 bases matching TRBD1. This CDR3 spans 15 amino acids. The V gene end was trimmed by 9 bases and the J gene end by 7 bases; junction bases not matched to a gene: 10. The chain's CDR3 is CASKPGQGAGQPQHF. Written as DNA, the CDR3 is TGTGCCAGTAAACCGGGACAGGGGGCTGGACAGCCCCAGCATTTT.

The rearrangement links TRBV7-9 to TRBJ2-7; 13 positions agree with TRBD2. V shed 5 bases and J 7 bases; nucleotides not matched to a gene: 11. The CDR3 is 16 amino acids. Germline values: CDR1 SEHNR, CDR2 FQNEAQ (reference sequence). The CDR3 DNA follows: TGTGCCAGCAGCCTTGGGACTAGCGGGATTTCAGAGGAGCAGTACTTC. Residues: CASSLGTSGISEEQYF.

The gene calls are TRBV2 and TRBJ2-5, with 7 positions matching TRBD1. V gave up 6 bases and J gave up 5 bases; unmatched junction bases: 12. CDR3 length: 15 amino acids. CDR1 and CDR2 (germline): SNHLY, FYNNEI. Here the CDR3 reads CASSRQGSVVETQYF. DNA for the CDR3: TGTGCCAGCAGCCGACAGGGTAGCGTCGTGGAGACCCAGTACTTC.

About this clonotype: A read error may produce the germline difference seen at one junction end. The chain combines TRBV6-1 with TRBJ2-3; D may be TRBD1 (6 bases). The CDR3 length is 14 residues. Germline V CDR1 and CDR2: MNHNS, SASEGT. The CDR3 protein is CASSPYTGSDRQYF. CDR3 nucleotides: TGTGCCAGCAGTCCATACACAGGGTCGGATAGGCAGTATTTT.

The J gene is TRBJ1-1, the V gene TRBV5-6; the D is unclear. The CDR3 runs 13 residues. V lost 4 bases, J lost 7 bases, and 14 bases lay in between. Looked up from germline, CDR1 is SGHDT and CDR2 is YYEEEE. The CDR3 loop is CASSLNPGGEAFF. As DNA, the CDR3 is TGTGCCAGCAGCCTGAACCCGGGCGGTGAAGCTTTCTTT.

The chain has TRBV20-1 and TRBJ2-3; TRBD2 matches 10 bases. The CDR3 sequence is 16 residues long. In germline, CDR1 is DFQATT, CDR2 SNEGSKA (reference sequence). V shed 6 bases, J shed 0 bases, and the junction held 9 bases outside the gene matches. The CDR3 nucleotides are TGCAGTGCCGAACCAGCGGGGGGGCGTAGCACAGATACGCAGTATTTT. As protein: CSAEPAGGRSTDTQYF.

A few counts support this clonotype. The CDR3 bases are TGTGCCAGCAGCTTAGCAAGGGGCACTGAAGCTTTCTTT. Protein: CASSLARGTEAFF. This sequence joins TRBV7-2 and TRBJ1-1, with D maybe TRBD1 (5 bases). V lost 0 bases to trimming and J lost 4 bases, with 6 bases between them. Per germline, CDR1 SGHTA and CDR2 FQGNSA. The CDR3 sequence is 13 residues long.

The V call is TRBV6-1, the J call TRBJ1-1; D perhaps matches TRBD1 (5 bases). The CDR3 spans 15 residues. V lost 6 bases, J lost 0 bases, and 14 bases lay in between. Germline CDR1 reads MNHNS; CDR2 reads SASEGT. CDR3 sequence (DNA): TGTGCCAGCAGATGGACCGGGGGTATGAACACTGAAGCTTTCTTT. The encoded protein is CASRWTGGMNTEAFF.